This TCR beta chain was captured in a study of cytomegalovirus exposure and HLA in healthy donors. The overall study: An earlier analysis identified 95 million to 120 million unique TCR beta sequences in some 180 million T cells.

Germline CDR1 and CDR2: SEHNR and FQNEAQ (reference sequence). This CDR3 is built from 14 residues. PCR used 60 Vbeta primers and 13 Jbeta primers. TCRdb keeps only in-frame clones here, not all; method: immunoSEQ multiplex PCR. The table lists 65,000 to 90,000 clones, about 81% of them singletons, with roughly 4.2% in the top ten. Study observations and caveats: Links to common viral pathogens appeared, in a later analysis, for several of the most significant clusters. Roughly uniform sequencing depth across donors was assumed, possibly incorrectly.

With regard to this clone: Its target is not known. A read error may account for a junction end that differs from germline.

This chain links TRBV7-9 with TRBJ1-4; TRBD1 might be the D (6 bases). Sequenced sample: PBMCs. The TCR was taken from a man aged 55 to 70 in good health and CMV-seronegative. The CDR3 protein is CSSSLGAANEKLFF. The CDR3, as DNA: TGTTCCAGCAGCTTGGGGGCAGCTAATGAAAAACTGTTTTTT.